This entry lists 13 T cell receptor beta chains sequenced from one sample in a study of CD8+CD57+ T cells in acquired aplastic anemia. Sequencing was done on patients that had shown CD8+CD57+ cell expansion by flow cytometry. Genomic DNA was employed as the template in profiling TCR beta VDJ and CDR3. One entry per CDR3 protein results from TCRdb running MiXCR on the reads. The sample holds about 200,000 distinct CDR3 sequences; 65% are singletons and the top ten take around 58%. The specimen sequenced was sorted CD4+, CD8+, or CD8+CD57+ T cells (not recorded which) from PBMCs. The receptors shown here come from a human donor with aplastic anemia.

V is TRBV6-5 and J is TRBJ1-6, with D tentatively TRBD1 (5 bases). V was cut by 2 bases and J by 10 bases, with 21 bases left in between. Germline CDR1 is MNHEY and CDR2 is SVGAGI. The CDR3 totals 17 residues. Written as DNA, the CDR3 is TGTGCCAGCAGTTACACCACAACATTCTCCAGGGCCTCACCCCTCCACTTT. Amino acids: CASSYTTTFSRASPLHF.

The V call is TRBV24-1, the J call TRBJ1-6; tentatively, D is TRBD1 (5 bases). Trimming pared 3 bases from V and 7 bases from J, leaving 9 bases between. Germline V CDR1 and CDR2: KGHDR, SFDVKD. The CDR3 sequence is 14 residues long. The CDR3 spells CATSDGAGNSPLHF. CDR3 nucleotide sequence: TGTGCCACCAGTGATGGGGCGGGGAATTCACCCCTCCACTTT.

This clonotype was counted between two and nine times. This chain links TRBV7-9 with TRBJ2-7; 10 bases are a match to TRBD2. CDR1 SEHNR and CDR2 FQNEAQ come from the germline V gene (reference sequence). This CDR3 region has 16 residues. Trimming removed 2 bases from V and 0 bases from J; junction bases left unmatched: 4. CDR3: CASSLRLAGASYEQYF. The CDR3 bases are TGTGCCAGCAGCTTAAGGCTAGCGGGGGCCTCCTACGAGCAGTACTTC.

The chain links TRBV15 to TRBJ2-7; possible D gene TRBD1, 5 bases. Looked up from germline, CDR1 is LNHNV and CDR2 is YYDKDF (reference sequence). CDR3 length equals 14 residues. V lost 3 bases, J lost 5 bases, and 14 bases lay in between. In DNA, the CDR3 is TGTGCCACCAGCAGGGCTTCAGGGTGGAACGAGCAGTACTTC. Amino acid sequence: CATSRASGWNEQYF.

This chain uses TRBV11-2 with TRBJ2-7; D unresolved. Trimming stripped 0 bases from V and 7 bases from J, with 16 bases between. The CDR3 loop spans 15 amino acids. Germline CDR1 reads SGHAT; CDR2 reads FQNNGV. The DNA for the CDR3 is TGTGCCAGCAGCTTAGAACCTGGCCCCTCAAGGGAGCAGTACTTC. This codes for CASSLEPGPSREQYF.

The gene calls are TRBV2 and TRBJ1-2; D is uncertain. This CDR3 has 14 amino acids. Germline V CDR1 and CDR2: SNHLY, FYNNEI. V was pared by 4 bases and J by 0 bases, with 9 bases between. CDR3 coding DNA: TGTGCCAGCAGTGTATTACAGACTAACTATGGCTACACCTTC. Translation gives CASSVLQTNYGYTF.

The rearrangement links TRBV2 to TRBJ2-7; 8 nucleotides match TRBD1. CDR1 and CDR2 (germline): SNHLY, FYNNEI. Unmatched junction bases numbered 4, after V lost 5 bases and J lost 4 bases. CDR3 length: 13 amino acids. The CDR3 coding sequence is TGTGCCAGCAGTTGGACAGGGTCGTACGAGCAGTACTTC. This codes for CASSWTGSYEQYF. Full variable domain (rest looked up from reference TRBV2 and TRBJ2-7): EPEVTQTPSHQVTQMGQEVILRCVPISNHLYFYWYRQILGQKVEFLVSFYNNEISEKSEIFDDQFSVERPDGSNFTLKIRSTKLEDSAMYFCASSWTGSYEQYFGPGTRLTVT.

This clonotype has a handful of counts. The V gene is TRBV19, the J gene TRBJ1-1; D possibly corresponds to TRBD1 (6 bases). V was shortened by 7 bases and J by 5 bases, with 20 bases between the two germline ends. Germline values: CDR1 LNHDA, CDR2 SQIVND (reference sequence). CDR3 length: 15 residues. The CDR3 region is CASIPGQNPSTEAFF. CDR3 in DNA: TGTGCCAGTATACCCGGACAGAACCCAAGTACTGAAGCTTTCTTT.

The gene calls are TRBV15 and TRBJ2-3; 8 bases are shared with TRBD1. Germline CDR1 and CDR2: LNHNV and YYDKDF (reference sequence). The CDR3 loop spans 15 amino acids. After removal of 5 bases from V and 3 bases from J, the junction contained 7 bases not matched to a gene. In nucleotides, the CDR3 is TGTGCCACCAGCCCCCAGGGGGCGGCAACAGATACGCAGTATTTT. It yields the protein CATSPQGAATDTQYF.

This sequence joins TRBV10-2 and TRBJ1-2; D uncertain. Germline loops: CDR1 WSHSY, CDR2 SAAADI. Between the trimmed V and J ends, which lost 6 bases and 7 bases, there was a span of 15 bases. This CDR3 spans 13 amino acids. The CDR3: CASSPTGIRGYTF. As DNA, the CDR3 is TGCGCCAGCAGCCCCACCGGGATCCGTGGCTACACCTTC.

CDR3 sequence reads: CSDRDRVTEAFF. As DNA, the CDR3 is TGCAGTGACCGGGACAGGGTCACTGAAGCTTTCTTT. The chain combines TRBV20-1 with TRBJ1-1, with TRBD1 matching over 9 bases. Looked up from germline, CDR1 is DFQATT and CDR2 is SNEGSKA (reference sequence). The J segment lost 4 bases and the V segment lost 7 bases, leaving 4 bases of the junction unmatched. The length of the CDR3 is 12 residues.

This clonotype was counted a few times. The chain uses TRBV5-1 and TRBJ1-1, with D perhaps TRBD1 (5 bases). Germline CDR1 SGHRS, CDR2 YFSETQ. V lost 5 bases to trimming and J lost 0 bases, with 11 bases between them. The CDR3 has 14 residues. The DNA of the CDR3 is TGCGCCAGCAGGGCCGGGACGGTGAACACTGAAGCTTTCTTT. Its protein product is CASRAGTVNTEAFF.

This clonotype was seen a few times. The chain employs TRBV6-6 and TRBJ1-2; 8 bases agree with TRBD1. The germline CDR1 and CDR2 sequences are MNHNY and SVGAGI (reference sequence). V trimming: 8 bases; J trimming: 6 bases; junction bases outside the gene matches: 11. This CDR3 is 14 amino acids long. The CDR3 sequence is CASDEEQGGNGYTF. As DNA, the CDR3 is TGTGCCAGCGACGAGGAACAGGGGGGCAATGGCTACACCTTC.